The sequence of this T cell receptor beta chain was determined in a study of control samples from healthy donors and cancer patients. The repertoire was sequenced with immunoSEQ multiplex PCR; TCRdb's copy has only in-frame clones and lacks some. The table has some 20,000 clones, roughly 91% seen once; the top ten hold around 9%. This sequence was found in a woman aged 55-75 years with head and neck cancer. Material for sequencing was PBMCs.

The CDR3 bases are TGTGCCAGCACCCAGCGGGCCTTCACTGAAGCTTTCTTT. Its translation: CASTQRAFTEAFF. V is TRBV6-5 and J is TRBJ1-1; no firm D call. Per the germline V gene, CDR1 is MNHEY and CDR2 is SVGAGI. V was shortened by 7 bases and J by 4 bases, with 13 bases between the two germline ends. CDR3 length: 13 amino acids.